There are a few counts of the clone carrying this TCR beta chain. The sample comes from a study of blood T cell repertoires in COVID-19. The overall study: There were acute and convalescent COVID-19 samples, and they came from the United States, Italy and Spain. The analysed material was cDNA or gDNA that came from T cells, B-cell-depleted T cells, or PBMCs.

Generated by immunoSEQ multiplex PCR, the TCRdb table keeps only in-frame clones and is missing some. The table shows under 130,000 clones, with 70% to 90% occurring only once. CDR3 length equals 16 residues. Per germline, CDR1 SEHNR and CDR2 FQNEAQ (reference sequence). J gave up 2 bases and V 4 bases, and 4 bases lay outside the gene matches. The chain employs TRBV7-9 and TRBJ2-1; 11 bases are a match to TRBD2. Source material: peripheral blood. This clonotype was obtained from a human donor in a cohort sampled during active COVID-19. Written as DNA, the CDR3 is TGTGCCAGCAGCTGGGGACTAGCGGATACCTACAATGAGCAGTTCTTC. Protein sequence: CASSWGLADTYNEQFF.